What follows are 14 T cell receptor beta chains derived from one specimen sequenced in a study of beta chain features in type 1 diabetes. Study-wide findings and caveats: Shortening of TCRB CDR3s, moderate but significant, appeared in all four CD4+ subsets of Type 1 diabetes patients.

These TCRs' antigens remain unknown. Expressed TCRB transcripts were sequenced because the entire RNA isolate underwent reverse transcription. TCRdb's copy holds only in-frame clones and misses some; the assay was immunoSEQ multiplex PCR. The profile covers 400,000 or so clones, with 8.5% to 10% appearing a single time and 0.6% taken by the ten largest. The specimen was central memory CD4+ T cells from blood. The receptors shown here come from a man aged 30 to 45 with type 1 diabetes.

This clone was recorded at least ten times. The CDR3 loop is CASSASGDREETQYF. As DNA, the CDR3 is TGTGCCAGCAGCGCCTCGGGGGACAGGGAAGAGACCCAGTACTTC. The V and J genes are TRBV5-4 and TRBJ2-5, with 9 bases that match TRBD1. CDR1 and CDR2 from the germline V gene are SGHNT and YYREEE (reference sequence). V lost 4 bases to trimming and J lost 3 bases; unmatched junction nucleotides: 7. This CDR3 is 15 amino acids long.

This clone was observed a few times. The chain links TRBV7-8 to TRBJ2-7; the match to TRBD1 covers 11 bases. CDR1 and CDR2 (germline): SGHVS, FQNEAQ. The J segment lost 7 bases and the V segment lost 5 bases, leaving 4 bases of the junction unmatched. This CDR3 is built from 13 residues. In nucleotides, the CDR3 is TGTGCCAGCAGCGGGGACAGGGGGGGAGAGCAGTACTTC. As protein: CASSGDRGGEQYF.

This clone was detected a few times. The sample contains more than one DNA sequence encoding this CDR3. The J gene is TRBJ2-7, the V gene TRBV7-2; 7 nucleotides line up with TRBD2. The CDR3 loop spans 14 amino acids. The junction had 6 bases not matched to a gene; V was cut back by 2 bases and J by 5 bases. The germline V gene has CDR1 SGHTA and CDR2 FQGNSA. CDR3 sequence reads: CASSLLGGLDEQYF. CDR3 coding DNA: TGTGCCAGCAGCTTACTGGGAGGGCTCGACGAGCAGTACTTC.

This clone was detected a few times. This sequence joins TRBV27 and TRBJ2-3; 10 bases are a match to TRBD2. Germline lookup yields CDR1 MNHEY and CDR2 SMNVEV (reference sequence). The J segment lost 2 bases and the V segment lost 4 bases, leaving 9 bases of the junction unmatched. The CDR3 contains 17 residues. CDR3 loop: CASSSHPSGRVTDTQYF. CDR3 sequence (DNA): TGTGCCAGCAGTTCCCACCCGAGCGGGAGGGTCACAGATACGCAGTATTTT.

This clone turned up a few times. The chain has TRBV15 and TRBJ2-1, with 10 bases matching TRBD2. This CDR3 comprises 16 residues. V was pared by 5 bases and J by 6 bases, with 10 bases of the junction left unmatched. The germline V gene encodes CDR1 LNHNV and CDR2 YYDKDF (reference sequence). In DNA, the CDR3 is TGTGCCACCAGCGCGGGAGGGACTAGCGCCTTCAATGAGCAGTTCTTC. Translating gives CATSAGGTSAFNEQFF.

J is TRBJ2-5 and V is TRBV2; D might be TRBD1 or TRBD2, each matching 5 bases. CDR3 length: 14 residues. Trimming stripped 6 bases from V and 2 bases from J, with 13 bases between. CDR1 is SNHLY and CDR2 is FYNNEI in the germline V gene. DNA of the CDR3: TGTGCCAGCAGCGTCCGGGGCAGGCAAGAGACCCAGTACTTC. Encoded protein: CASSVRGRQETQYF.

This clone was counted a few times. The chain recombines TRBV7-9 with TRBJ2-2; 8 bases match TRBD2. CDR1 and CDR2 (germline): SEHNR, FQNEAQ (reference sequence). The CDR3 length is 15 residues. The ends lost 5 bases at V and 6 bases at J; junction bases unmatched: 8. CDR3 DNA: TGTGCCAGCAGCGCGAGCGGGAGCCGGGCCGGGGAGCTGTTTTTT. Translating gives CASSASGSRAGELFF.

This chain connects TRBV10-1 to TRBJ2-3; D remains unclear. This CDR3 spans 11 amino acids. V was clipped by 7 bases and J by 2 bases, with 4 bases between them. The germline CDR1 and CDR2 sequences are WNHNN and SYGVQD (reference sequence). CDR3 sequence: CASTDTDTQYF. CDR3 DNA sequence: TGCGCCAGCACCGACACAGATACGCAGTATTTT.

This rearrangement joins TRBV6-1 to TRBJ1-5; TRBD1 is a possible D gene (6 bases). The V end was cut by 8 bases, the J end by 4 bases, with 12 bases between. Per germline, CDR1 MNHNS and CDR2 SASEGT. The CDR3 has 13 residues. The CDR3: CASGYQGNQPQHF. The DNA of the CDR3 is TGTGCCAGCGGCTACCAGGGGAATCAGCCCCAGCATTTT.

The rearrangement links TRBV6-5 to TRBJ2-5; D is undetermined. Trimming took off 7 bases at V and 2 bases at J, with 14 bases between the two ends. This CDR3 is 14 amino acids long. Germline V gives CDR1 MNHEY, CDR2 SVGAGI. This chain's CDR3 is CASIKEKIQETQYF. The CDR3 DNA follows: TGTGCCAGCATTAAGGAGAAGATACAAGAGACCCAGTACTTC.

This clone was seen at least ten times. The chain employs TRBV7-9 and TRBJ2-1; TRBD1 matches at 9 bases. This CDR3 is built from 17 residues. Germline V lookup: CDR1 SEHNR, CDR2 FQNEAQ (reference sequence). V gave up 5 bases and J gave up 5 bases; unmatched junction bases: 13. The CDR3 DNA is TGTGCCAGCAGCCTTAGACCTCCGGGACAGGGAGACAATGAGCAGTTCTTC. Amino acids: CASSLRPPGQGDNEQFF. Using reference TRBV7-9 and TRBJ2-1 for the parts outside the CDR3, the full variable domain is DTGVSQNPRHKITKRGQNVTFRCDPISEHNRLYWYRQTLGQGPEFLTYFQNEAQLEKSRLLSDRFSAERPKGSFSTLEIQRTEQGDSAMYLCASSLRPPGQGDNEQFFGPGTRLTVL.

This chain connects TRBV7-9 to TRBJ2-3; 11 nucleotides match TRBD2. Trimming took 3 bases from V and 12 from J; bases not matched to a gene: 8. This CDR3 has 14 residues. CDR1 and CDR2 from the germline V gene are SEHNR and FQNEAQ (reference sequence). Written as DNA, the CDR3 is TGTGCCAGCAGCTTCCTGACTAGCGGGACCCAACAGTATTTT. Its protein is CASSFLTSGTQQYF.

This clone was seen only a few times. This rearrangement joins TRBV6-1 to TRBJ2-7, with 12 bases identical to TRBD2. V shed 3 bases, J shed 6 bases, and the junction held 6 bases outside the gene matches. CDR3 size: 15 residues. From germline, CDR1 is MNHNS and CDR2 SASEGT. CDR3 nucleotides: TGTGCCAGCAGTGAGCAACCTAGCGGGAGGGCCGAGCAGTACTTC. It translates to CASSEQPSGRAEQYF.

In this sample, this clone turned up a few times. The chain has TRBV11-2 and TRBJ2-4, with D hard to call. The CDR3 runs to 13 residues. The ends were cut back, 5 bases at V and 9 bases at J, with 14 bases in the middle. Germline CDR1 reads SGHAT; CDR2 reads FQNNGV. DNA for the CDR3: TGTGCCAGCAGCCGGAATGAGGTGGCCATTCAGTACTTC. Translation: CASSRNEVAIQYF.